This T cell receptor beta chain originates from a study of identical twins. Study-level findings and limits: Reduced insertions were recorded for abundant cord blood beta clonotypes, with no such pattern in memory repertoires.

This CDR3 region has 15 residues. Germline V gives CDR1 SGHRS, CDR2 YFSETQ. Trimming took 3 bases from V and 10 from J; bases not matched to a gene: 7. This clonotype appeared many times. What it recognizes is unknown. Unique molecular identifiers were present on the cDNA, which also gained a universal primer site by template switching. TCRdb passed the 5' RACE reads through MiXCR, listing each CDR3 protein once. The sample lists about 200,000 distinct CDR3 sequences, roughly 10% occurring once. Sequencing input: memory T cells sorted from blood. The chain is built from TRBV5-1 and TRBJ2-1; 13 bases align to TRBD2. This sequence originates from a middle-aged man in good health. The chain's CDR3 is CASSSGLAGVNEQFF. The CDR3 DNA reads TGCGCCAGCAGCTCAGGACTAGCGGGAGTAAACGAGCAGTTCTTC.